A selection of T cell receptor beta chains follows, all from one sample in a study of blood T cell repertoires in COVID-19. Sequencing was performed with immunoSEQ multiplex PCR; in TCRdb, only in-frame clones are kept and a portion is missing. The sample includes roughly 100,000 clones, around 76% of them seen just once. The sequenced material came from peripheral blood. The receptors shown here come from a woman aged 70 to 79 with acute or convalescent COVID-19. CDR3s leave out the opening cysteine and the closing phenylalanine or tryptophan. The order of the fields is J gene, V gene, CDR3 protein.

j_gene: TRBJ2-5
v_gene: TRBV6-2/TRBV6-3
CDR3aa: ASSGTGGEWETQY

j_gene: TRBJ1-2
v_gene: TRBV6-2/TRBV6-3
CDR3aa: ASSQHRSNYGYT

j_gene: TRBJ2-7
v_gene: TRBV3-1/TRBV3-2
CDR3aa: ASSQVGQGAYEQY

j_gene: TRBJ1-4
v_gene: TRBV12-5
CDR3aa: ASGLATGGEEKLF

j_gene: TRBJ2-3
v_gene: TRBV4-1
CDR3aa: ASSQVGAGGDTQY

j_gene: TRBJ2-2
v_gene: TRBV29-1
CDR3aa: SVVRGIGELF

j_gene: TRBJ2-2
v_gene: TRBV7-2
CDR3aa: ASSLGLVGLAYTGELF

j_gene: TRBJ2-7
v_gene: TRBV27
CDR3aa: ASRRGGNYEQY

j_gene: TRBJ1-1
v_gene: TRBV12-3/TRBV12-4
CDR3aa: ASSVQANTEAF

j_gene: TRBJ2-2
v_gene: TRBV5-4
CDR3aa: ASSPRARGTGELF

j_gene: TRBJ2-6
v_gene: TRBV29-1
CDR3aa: SVEVGLPDSMSGANVLT

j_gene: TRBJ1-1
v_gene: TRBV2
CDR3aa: ASSGRAENTEAF

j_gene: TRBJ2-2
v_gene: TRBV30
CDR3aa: AWSRSGYAGELF

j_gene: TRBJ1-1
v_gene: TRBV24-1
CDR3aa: ATSEGQYTEAF

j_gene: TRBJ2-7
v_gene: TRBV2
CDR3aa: ASSSTTISYEQY

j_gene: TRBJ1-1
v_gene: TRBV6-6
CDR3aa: ASSYSVTVEAF

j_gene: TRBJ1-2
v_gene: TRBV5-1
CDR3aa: ASSSGGNYGYT

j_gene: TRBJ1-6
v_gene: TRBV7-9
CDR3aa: ASSLSDTQGSPLH

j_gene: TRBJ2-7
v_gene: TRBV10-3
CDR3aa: AISEFTGGRYEQY

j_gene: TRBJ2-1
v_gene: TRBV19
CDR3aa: ASSIGANNEQF

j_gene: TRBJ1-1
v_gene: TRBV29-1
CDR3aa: SFRGQKNTEAF

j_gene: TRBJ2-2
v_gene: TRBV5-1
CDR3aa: ATTIQPSTGELF

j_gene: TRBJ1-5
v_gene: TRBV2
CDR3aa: ASSAGPRAQPQH

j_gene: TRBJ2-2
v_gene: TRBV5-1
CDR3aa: ATHQGRVGLTGELF

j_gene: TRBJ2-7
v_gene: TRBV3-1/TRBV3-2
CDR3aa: ASRIRQGTEQY

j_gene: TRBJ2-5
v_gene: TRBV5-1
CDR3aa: ASSLVQGLVETQY

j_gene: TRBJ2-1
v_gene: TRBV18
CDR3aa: ASSQFPNEQF

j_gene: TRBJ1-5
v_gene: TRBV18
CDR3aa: ASSRETGVQPQH

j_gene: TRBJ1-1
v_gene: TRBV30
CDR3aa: AWSHTGGTEAF

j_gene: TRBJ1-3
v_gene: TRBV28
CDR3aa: ASGSQGAGGNTIY

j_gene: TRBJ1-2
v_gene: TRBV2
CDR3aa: ASRAGTGAGHGYT

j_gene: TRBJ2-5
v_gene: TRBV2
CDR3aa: ASSVDRGQETQY

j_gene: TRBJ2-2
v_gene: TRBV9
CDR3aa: ASSVSGDTGELF

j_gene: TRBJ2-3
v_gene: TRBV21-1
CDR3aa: ASSNWDRGRVTQY

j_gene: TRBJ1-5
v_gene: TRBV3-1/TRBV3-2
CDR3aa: ASSQADSNQPQH